The rows below give T cell receptor beta chains drawn from one sample of a study of T cell responses to AZD1222 COVID-19 vaccine. The table came from immunoSEQ multiplex PCR; TCRdb's copy has only in-frame clones and leaves some out. The table shows tens of thousands of clones, with 80% occurring only once. The starting material was peripheral blood, obtained on day 0 of AZD1222 vaccination. The receptors here all came from an adult in good health. The CDR3 runs from the conserved cysteine through the conserved F or W. The D gene is left open where the match is weak. Only part of the rows carry a size: once, few, many, or a class if the clone is expanded.

D,length,J,V,size,DNA,CDR3
NA,12,TRBJ1-2,TRBV12-3/TRBV12-4,NA,TGTGCCAGCACCCTCAGGGGCTATGGCTACACCTTC,CASTLRGYGYTF
NA,11,TRBJ1-2,TRBV20-1,NA,TGCAGTGCTACGGGGGGCGTCGGCTACACCTTC,CSATGGVGYTF
NA,13,TRBJ1-2,TRBV6-5,NA,TGTGCCAGCATCTCGGAGGGGATCTATGGCTACACCTTC,CASISEGIYGYTF
TRBD1,16,TRBJ2-7,TRBV7-2,NA,TGTGCCAGCAGCTTAGGCCGGGACAGGGCTATTCACGAGCAGTACTTC,CASSLGRDRAIHEQYF
NA,14,TRBJ2-7,TRBV19,NA,TGTGCCAGTAGTATAGGAGGAGGAGACTACGAGCAGTACTTC,CASSIGGGDYEQYF
TRBD1,13,TRBJ1-2,TRBV28,few,TGTGCCAGCACCTCGGGACAGAACTATGGCTACACCTTC,CASTSGQNYGYTF
NA,11,TRBJ2-5,TRBV6-5,NA,TGTGCCAGCAGTTACTCGGAGACCCAGTACTTC,CASSYSETQYF
NA,13,TRBJ2-2,TRBV19,NA,TGTGCCAGTAGTATGGGGGCCCACGGGGAGCTGTTTTTT,CASSMGAHGELFF
NA,14,TRBJ1-3,TRBV19,NA,TGTGCCAGTAGTTCGACGAACTCTGGAAACACCATATATTTT,CASSSTNSGNTIYF
NA,14,TRBJ2-7,TRBV27,few,TGTGCCAGCAGTTCAAGGACAGCAACCTACGAGCAGTACTTC,CASSSRTATYEQYF
TRBD2,14,TRBJ2-7,TRBV2,NA,TGTGCCAGCAGTGGGGGAGGCGGGGGGGACGAGCAGTACTTC,CASSGGGGGDEQYF
TRBD2,16,TRBJ2-3,TRBV7-3,NA,TGTGCCAGCAGCTTGGGGACTAGCGGGGCCACAGATACGCAGTATTTT,CASSLGTSGATDTQYF
TRBD1,14,TRBJ1-2,TRBV7-2,NA,TGTGCCAGCAGCCCAGACAGGGTCGGGTATGGCTACACCTTC,CASSPDRVGYGYTF
NA,16,TRBJ1-6,TRBV7-2,NA,TGTGCCAGCAGCTTAGGGGGGAGCTCCTATAATTCACCCCTCCACTTT,CASSLGGSSYNSPLHF
TRBD2,15,TRBJ2-5,TRBV7-2,NA,TGTGCCAGCAGCTTTACTAGCGGGGGGCAAGAGACCCAGTACTTC,CASSFTSGGQETQYF
TRBD1,14,TRBJ2-7,TRBV5-4,NA,TGTGCCAGCAGCTTACAGGGGGCGTCCTACGAGCAGTACTTC,CASSLQGASYEQYF
TRBD1,14,TRBJ1-5,TRBV28,NA,TGTGCCAGCAGTTTCGACAGGGAATATCAGCCCCAGCATTTT,CASSFDREYQPQHF
NA,12,TRBJ2-2,TRBV2,NA,TGTGCCAGCTCAGGGGACACCGGGGAGCTGTTTTTT,CASSGDTGELFF
TRBD1,13,TRBJ2-1,TRBV6-4,few,TGTGCCAGCAGTGAAGCCGGGACAGGGGAGCAGTTCTTC,CASSEAGTGEQFF
TRBD1,15,TRBJ2-2,TRBV7-3,NA,TGTGCCAGCAGCCTAGGTTCAGGGGGCCACGGGGAGCTGTTTTTT,CASSLGSGGHGELFF
NA,16,TRBJ1-5,TRBV5-6,few,TGTGCCAGCAGCTTGGGGCCCCCCCGACTTCTACGGGCCCAGCATTTT,CASSLGPPRLLRAQHF
NA,14,TRBJ1-6,TRBV4-2,few,TGTGCCAGCAGCCAAGAAATTCAGAATTCACCCCTCCACTTT,CASSQEIQNSPLHF
NA,15,TRBJ1-5,TRBV7-2,once,TGTGCCAGCAGCTTAATGGGTCGAGGCAATCAGCCCCAGCATTTT,CASSLMGRGNQPQHF
NA,13,TRBJ1-1,TRBV6-2/TRBV6-3,few,TGTGCCAGCAGTCGGGGGACGGACACTGAAGCTTTCTTT,CASSRGTDTEAFF
NA,15,TRBJ2-3,TRBV28,NA,TGTGCCAGCAAAGGGGAATCCCCTAGCACAGATACGCAGTATTTT,CASKGESPSTDTQYF
NA,13,TRBJ1-2,TRBV4-1,NA,TGCGCCAGCAGCCAAGATCCCGACTATGGCTACACCTTC,CASSQDPDYGYTF
NA,15,TRBJ2-4,TRBV28,NA,TGTGCCAGCAGTTTACGGGGCGGAGCCAAAAACATTCAGTACTTC,CASSLRGGAKNIQYF
NA,15,TRBJ2-1,TRBV13,few,TGTGCCAGCAGCGCCCGGGGCCCCCCCTACAATGAGCAGTTCTTC,CASSARGPPYNEQFF
NA,14,TRBJ1-5,TRBV27,NA,TGTGCCAGCAGTTTACGAGATAGCAATCAGCCCCAGCATTTT,CASSLRDSNQPQHF
NA,14,TRBJ1-1,TRBV6-2/TRBV6-3,NA,TGTGCCAGCAGTCGAACTTGGGCCTACACTGAAGCTTTCTTT,CASSRTWAYTEAFF
NA,13,TRBJ1-2,TRBV7-2,NA,TGTGCCAGCAGCTTAGGGGGGGACTATGGCTACACCTTC,CASSLGGDYGYTF
NA,13,TRBJ1-1,TRBV7-9,NA,TGTGCCAGCAGCTTAATCAGGGAAGGTGAAGCTTTCTTT,CASSLIREGEAFF
NA,16,TRBJ2-1,TRBV18,NA,TGTGCCAGCTCACCTCCCGAGAGTAGCGGCAGAAATGAGCAGTTCTTC,CASSPPESSGRNEQFF
NA,15,TRBJ2-1,TRBV7-3,once,TGTGCCAGCAGGTCACAAGAGGCAGGGCGCAATGAGCAGTTCTTC,CASRSQEAGRNEQFF
NA,14,TRBJ1-3,TRBV9,NA,TGTGCCAGCAGCGTAGCAGCGACTGGAAACACCATATATTTT,CASSVAATGNTIYF
NA,15,TRBJ2-5,TRBV12-5,once,TGTGCTAGTGGTTTGGTCGTGGGAGGAGGAGAGACCCAGTACTTC,CASGLVVGGGETQYF
NA,17,TRBJ2-3,TRBV4-3,few,TGCGCCAGCAGCCAAGTTTTCGGTGTTGAGGGGCCAAACACGCAGTATTTT,CASSQVFGVEGPNTQYF
TRBD1,15,TRBJ1-1,TRBV5-1,NA,TGCGCCAGCTCACTCACAGGGGAGGTGAACACTGAAGCTTTCTTT,CASSLTGEVNTEAFF
NA,16,TRBJ1-2,TRBV7-9,NA,TGTGCCAGCAGCCCAAGGCTTCCCAGCCCGGGATATGGCTACACCTTC,CASSPRLPSPGYGYTF
NA,16,TRBJ1-5,TRBV6-1,NA,TGTGCCAGCAGTGAAGCGGGGGGGGGTAGCAATCAGCCCCAGCATTTT,CASSEAGGGSNQPQHF
TRBD1,16,TRBJ1-1,TRBV19,NA,TGTGCCAGTAGTACCCTGGGACAGAGGGCGAACACTGAAGCTTTCTTT,CASSTLGQRANTEAFF
NA,14,TRBJ2-1,TRBV7-2,NA,TGTGCCAGCAGTGATAGGGGCAGGGCCGATGAGCAGTTCTTC,CASSDRGRADEQFF
TRBD1,14,TRBJ1-5,TRBV19,NA,TGTGCCAGTAGTATGGTGGGACAGGATCAGCCCCAGCATTTT,CASSMVGQDQPQHF
NA,18,TRBJ1-6,TRBV7-9,NA,TGTGCCAGCAGCCCCGGGGCGGACGGAAGAAGTTATAATTCACCCCTCCACTTT,CASSPGADGRSYNSPLHF